This TCR beta chain was captured by sequencing in a study of T cell clonality in common variable immunodeficiency. This clone was picked up many times. The antigen is undetermined. The missing CDR3 end, 3 residues past where the read stops, is filled in from the germline J gene. The V gene's germline CDR1 is KGHSH and CDR2 LQKENI. This CDR3 comprises 12 residues. Study-wide points: In common variable immunodeficiency, TCR beta chains reportedly carried fewer deletions and N-nucleotide insertions.

Profiled with immunoSEQ multiplex PCR; TCRdb holds only in-frame clones, not every one. Listed for the sample are tens of thousands of clones, none seen a single time. Patients had low serum IgG, IgA and/or IgM and specific antibody deficiency. The chain uses TRBV18 and TRBJ1-5; the D gene is possibly TRBD1 (5 bases). The sequenced sample consisted of peripheral blood mononuclear cells. This sequence was found in a human donor with common variable immunodeficiency. CDR3 in amino acids: CASSPGDSPQHF. The CDR3 bases that were read are TGTGCCAGCTCACCAGGTGACAGTCCC.